There are many counts of the clone carrying this T cell receptor (beta chain). The data originate from a study of blood T cells in healthy people across ages. The CDR3 consists of 13 residues. Trimming removed 8 bases from V and 0 bases from J, with 11 bases in between. Germline lookup yields CDR1 MNHNY and CDR2 SVGAGI (reference sequence). A second roughly 6 to 11 cycle PCR used barcoded and J-beta primers. A template-switch adaptor with 12 random nucleotides tagged each cDNA molecule. TCRdb used MiXCR to reprocess the 5' RACE reads, holding one entry per CDR3 protein. Here the sample spans 1.5 million to 2 million distinct CDR3 sequences, 25% to 30% being singletons.

The sequenced sample consisted of blood. The chain combines TRBV6-6 with TRBJ2-7; weak D call: TRBD2 (7 bases). The sequence came from a woman aged 25-40 years in good health. CDR3 in amino acids: CASHREGSYEQYF. In nucleotides, the CDR3 is TGTGCCAGCCACAGGGAGGGCTCCTACGAGCAGTACTTC.